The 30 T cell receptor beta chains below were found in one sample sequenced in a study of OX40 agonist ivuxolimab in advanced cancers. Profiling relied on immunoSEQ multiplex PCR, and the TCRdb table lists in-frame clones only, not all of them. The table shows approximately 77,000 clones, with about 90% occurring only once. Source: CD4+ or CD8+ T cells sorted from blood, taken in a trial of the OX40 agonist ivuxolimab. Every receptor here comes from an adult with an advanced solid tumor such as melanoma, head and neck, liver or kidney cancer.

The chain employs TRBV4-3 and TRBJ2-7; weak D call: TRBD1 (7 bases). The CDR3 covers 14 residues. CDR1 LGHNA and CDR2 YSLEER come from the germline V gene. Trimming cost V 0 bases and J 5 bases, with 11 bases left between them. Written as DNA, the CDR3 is TGCGCCAGCAGCCAAGACGGAGGGGGCGACGAGCAGTACTTC. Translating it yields CASSQDGGGDEQYF.

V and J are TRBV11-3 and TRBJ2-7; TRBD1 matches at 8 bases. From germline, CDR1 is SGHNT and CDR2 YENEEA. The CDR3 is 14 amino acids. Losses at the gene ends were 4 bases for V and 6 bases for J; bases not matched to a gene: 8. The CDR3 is CASSWAGGIGEQYF. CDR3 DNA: TGTGCCAGCAGCTGGGCAGGGGGCATTGGCGAGCAGTACTTC.

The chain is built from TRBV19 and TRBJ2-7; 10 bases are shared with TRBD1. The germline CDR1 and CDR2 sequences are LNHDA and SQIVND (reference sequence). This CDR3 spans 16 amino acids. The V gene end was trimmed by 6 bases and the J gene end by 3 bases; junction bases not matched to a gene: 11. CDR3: CASRPEGGQGIYEQYF. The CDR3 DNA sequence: TGTGCCAGTAGACCCGAAGGGGGACAGGGGATCTACGAGCAGTACTTC.

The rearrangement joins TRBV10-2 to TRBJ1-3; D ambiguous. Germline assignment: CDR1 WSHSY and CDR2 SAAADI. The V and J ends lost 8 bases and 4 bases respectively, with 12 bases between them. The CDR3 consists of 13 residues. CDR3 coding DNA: TGCGCCAGCCGGGCGGGCTCCGGAAACACCATATATTTT. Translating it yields CASRAGSGNTIYF.

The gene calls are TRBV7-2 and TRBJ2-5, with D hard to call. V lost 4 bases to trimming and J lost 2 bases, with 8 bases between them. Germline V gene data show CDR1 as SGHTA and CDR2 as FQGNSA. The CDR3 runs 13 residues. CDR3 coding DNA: TGTGCCAGCAGCTCCGGGCCTCAAGAGACCCAGTACTTC. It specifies CASSSGPQETQYF.

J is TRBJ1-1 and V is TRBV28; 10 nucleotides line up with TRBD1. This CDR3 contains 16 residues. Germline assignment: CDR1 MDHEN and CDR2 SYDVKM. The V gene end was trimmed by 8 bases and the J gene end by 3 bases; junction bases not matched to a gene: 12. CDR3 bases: TGTGCCAGCGGAAAATCCGGGACAGGGGAACACACTGAAGCTTTCTTT. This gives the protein CASGKSGTGEHTEAFF.

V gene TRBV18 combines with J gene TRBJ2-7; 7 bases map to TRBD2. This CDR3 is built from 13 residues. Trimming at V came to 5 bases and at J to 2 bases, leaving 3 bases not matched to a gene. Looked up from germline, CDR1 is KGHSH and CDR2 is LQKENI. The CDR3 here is CASSGLDPYEQYF. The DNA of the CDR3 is TGTGCCAGCTCAGGACTAGATCCCTACGAGCAGTACTTC. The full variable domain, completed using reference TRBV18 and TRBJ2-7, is NAGVMQNPRHLVRRRGQEARLRCSPMKGHSHVYWYRQLPEEGLKFMVYLQKENIIDESGMPKERFSAEFPKEGPSILRIQQVVRGDSAAYFCASSGLDPYEQYFGPGTRLTVT.

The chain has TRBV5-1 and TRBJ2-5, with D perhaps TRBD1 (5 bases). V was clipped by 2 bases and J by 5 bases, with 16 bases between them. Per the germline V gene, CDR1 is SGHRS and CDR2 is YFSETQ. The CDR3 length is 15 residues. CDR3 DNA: TGCGCCAGCAGCTTCACCCCGACAGTCCACGAGACCCAGTACTTC. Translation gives CASSFTPTVHETQYF.

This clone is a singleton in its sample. The CDR3 DNA sequence: TGCAGCGTTGGGGCGGCGTATGGCTACACCTTC. As protein: CSVGAAYGYTF. The chain carries TRBV29-1 and TRBJ1-2; D ambiguous. This CDR3 is 11 amino acids long. V lost 4 bases and J 5 bases, leaving 8 bases between the germline ends. Germline-derived CDR1 and CDR2 are SQVTM and ANQGSEA.

CDR3 in amino acids: CASSLFDEQYF. CDR3 nucleotides: TGTGCCAGCAGCTTGTTTGACGAGCAGTACTTC. V gene TRBV5-6 combines with J gene TRBJ2-7; the D is unclear. Trimming removed 1 base from V and 5 bases from J, with 4 bases in between. The germline V gene has CDR1 SGHDT and CDR2 YYEEEE. The CDR3 is made up of 11 amino acids.

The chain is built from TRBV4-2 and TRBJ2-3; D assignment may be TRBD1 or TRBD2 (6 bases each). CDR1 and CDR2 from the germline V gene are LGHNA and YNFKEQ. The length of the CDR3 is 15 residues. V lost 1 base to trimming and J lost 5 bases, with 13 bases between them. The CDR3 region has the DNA TGTGCCAGCAGCCAAGGGGGGGCCGGGGGAGATACGCAGTATTTT. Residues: CASSQGGAGGDTQYF.

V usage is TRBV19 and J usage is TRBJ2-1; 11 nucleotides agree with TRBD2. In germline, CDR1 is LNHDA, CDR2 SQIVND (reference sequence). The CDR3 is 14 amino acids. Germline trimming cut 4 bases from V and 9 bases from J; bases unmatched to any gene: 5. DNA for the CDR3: TGTGCCAGTAGTAGTCTAGCGGGAGGAGTTGAGCAGTTCTTC. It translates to CASSSLAGGVEQFF.

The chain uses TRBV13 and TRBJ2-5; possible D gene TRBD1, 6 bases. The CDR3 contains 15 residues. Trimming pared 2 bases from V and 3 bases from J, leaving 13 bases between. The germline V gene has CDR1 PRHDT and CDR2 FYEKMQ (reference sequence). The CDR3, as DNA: TGTGCCAGCAGCTTAAGACAGGTTGGGAAAGAGACCCAGTACTTC. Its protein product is CASSLRQVGKETQYF.

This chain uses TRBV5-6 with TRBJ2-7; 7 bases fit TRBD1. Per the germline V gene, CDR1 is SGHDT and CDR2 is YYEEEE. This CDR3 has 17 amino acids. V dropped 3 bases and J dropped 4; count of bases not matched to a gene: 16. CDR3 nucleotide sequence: TGTGCCAGCAGCTCGAGGGTTAGTGGGACAGCACTTTACGAGCAGTACTTC. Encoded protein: CASSSRVSGTALYEQYF.

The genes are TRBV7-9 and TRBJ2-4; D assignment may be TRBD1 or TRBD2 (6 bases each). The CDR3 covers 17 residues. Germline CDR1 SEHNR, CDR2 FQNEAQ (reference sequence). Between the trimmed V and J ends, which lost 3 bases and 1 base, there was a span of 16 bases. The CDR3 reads CASSLGAGFGAKNIQYF. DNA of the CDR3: TGTGCCAGCAGCTTGGGGGCGGGGTTTGGTGCCAAAAACATTCAGTACTTC.

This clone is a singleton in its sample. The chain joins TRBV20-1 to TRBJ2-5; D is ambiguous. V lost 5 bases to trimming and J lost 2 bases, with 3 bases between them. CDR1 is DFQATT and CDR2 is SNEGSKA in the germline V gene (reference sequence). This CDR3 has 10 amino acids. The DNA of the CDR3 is TGCAGTGCTCCTCAAGAGACCCAGTACTTC. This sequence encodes CSAPQETQYF.

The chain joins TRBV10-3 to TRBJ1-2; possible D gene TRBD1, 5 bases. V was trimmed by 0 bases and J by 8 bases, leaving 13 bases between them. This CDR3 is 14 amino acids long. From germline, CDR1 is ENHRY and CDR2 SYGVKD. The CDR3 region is CAISESGSGRGYTF. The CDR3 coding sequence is TGTGCCATCAGTGAGTCTGGATCGGGACGCGGCTACACCTTC.

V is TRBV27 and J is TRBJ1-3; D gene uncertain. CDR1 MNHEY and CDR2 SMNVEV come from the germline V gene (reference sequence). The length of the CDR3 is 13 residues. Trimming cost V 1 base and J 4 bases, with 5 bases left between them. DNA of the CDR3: TGTGCCAGCAGTTTATACCGAGGAAACACCATATATTTT. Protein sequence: CASSLYRGNTIYF.

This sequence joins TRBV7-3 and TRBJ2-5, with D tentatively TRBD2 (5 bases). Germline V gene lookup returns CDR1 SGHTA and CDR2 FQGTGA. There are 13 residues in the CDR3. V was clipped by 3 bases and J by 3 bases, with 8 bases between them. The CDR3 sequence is CASSFGNEETQYF. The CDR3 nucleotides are TGTGCCAGCAGCTTCGGGAATGAAGAGACCCAGTACTTC.

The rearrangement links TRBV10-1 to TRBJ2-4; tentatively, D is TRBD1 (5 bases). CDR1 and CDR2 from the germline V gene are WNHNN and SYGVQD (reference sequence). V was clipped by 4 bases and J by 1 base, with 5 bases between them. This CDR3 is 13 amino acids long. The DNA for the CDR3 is TGCGCCAGCAGTGCAGGGGCCAAAAACATTCAGTACTTC. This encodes CASSAGAKNIQYF.

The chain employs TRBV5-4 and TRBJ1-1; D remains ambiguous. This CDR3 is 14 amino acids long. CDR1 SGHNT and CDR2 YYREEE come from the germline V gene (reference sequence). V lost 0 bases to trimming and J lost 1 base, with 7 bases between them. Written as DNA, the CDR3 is TGTGCCAGCAGCTTGGGAATGGCGAACACTGAAGCTTTCTTT. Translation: CASSLGMANTEAFF.

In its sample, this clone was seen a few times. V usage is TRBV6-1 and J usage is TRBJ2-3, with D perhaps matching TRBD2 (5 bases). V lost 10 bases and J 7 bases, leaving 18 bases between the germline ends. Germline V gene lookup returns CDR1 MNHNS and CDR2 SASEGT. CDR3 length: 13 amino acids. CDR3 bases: TGTGCCATTAGAGGGCCCAATGGGCATACGCAGTATTTT. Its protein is CAIRGPNGHTQYF.

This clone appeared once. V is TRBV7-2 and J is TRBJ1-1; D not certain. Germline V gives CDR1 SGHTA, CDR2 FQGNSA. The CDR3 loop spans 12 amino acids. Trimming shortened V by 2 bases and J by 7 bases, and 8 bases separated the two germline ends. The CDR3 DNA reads TGTGCCAGCAGCTTATTTGCAGGTGAAGCTTTCTTT. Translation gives CASSLFAGEAFF.

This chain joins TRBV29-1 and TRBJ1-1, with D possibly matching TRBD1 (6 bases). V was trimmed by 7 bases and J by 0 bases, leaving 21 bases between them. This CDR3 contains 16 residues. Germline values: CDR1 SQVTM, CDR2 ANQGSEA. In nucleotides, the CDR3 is TGCAGCGCGAGCAGGGGAAGGGGAAAAATGAACACTGAAGCTTTCTTT. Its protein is CSASRGRGKMNTEAFF. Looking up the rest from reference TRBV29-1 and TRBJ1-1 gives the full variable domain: SAVISQKPSRDICQRGTSLTIQCQVDSQVTMMFWYRQQPGQSLTLIATANQGSEATYESGFVIDKFPISRPNLTFSTLTVSNMSPEDSSIYLCSASRGRGKMNTEAFFGQGTRLTVV.

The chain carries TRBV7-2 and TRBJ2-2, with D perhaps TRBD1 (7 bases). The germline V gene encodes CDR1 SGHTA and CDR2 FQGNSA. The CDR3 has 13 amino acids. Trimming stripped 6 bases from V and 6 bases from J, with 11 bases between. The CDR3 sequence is CASRLRGAGELFF. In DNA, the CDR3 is TGTGCCAGCAGGCTCAGGGGGGCCGGGGAGCTGTTTTTT. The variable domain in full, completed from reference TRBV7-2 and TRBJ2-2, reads GAGVSQSPSNKVTEKGKDVELRCDPISGHTALYWYRQSLGQGLEFLIYFQGNSAPDKSGLPSDRFSAERTGGSVSTLTIQRTQQEDSAVYLCASRLRGAGELFFGEGSRLTVL.

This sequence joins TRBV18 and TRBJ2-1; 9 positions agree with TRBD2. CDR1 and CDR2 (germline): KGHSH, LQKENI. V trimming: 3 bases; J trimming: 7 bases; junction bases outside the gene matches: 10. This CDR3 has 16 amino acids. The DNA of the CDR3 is TGTGCCAGCTCACCGGTCTTGGCGGGAGGGGGTAATGAGCAGTTCTTC. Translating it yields CASSPVLAGGGNEQFF.

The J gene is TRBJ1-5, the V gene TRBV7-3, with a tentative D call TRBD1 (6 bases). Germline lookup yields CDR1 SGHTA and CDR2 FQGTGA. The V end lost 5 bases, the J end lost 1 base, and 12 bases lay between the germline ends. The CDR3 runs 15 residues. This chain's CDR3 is CASSAPGVSNQPQHF. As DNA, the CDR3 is TGTGCCAGCAGCGCCCCAGGGGTAAGCAATCAGCCCCAGCATTTT.

CDR3 in amino acids: CASSTSSRTSGSNNEQFF. The CDR3 nucleotides read TGTGCCAGTAGTACCTCCTCAAGGACTAGCGGGAGTAACAATGAGCAGTTCTTC. V gene TRBV19 combines with J gene TRBJ2-1, with 13 bases lining up with TRBD2. Germline V gene sequence: CDR1 LNHDA, CDR2 SQIVND (reference sequence). V shed 4 bases and J 5 bases; nucleotides not matched to a gene: 11. The CDR3 is 18 amino acids.

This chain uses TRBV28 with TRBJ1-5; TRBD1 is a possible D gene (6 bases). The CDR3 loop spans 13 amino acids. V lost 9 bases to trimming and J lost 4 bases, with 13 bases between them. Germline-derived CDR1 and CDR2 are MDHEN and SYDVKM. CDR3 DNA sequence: TGTGCCAGTTGCGGACAGCAGAATCAGCCCCAGCATTTT. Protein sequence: CASCGQQNQPQHF.

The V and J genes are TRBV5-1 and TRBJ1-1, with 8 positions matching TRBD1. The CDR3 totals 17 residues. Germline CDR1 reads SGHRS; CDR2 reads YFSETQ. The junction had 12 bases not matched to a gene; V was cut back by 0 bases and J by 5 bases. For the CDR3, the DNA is TGCGCCAGCAGCTTGGGAGGACAGGGTAGTTTAGGGACTGAAGCTTTCTTT. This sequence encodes CASSLGGQGSLGTEAFF.